These 20 T cell receptor beta chains came from one sample sequenced in a study of blood T cell repertoires in COVID-19. The table came from immunoSEQ multiplex PCR; TCRdb's copy has only in-frame clones and leaves some out. The sample lists approximately 29,000 clones; 72% were seen once. The sequencing sample was made of peripheral blood. All receptors come from a boy aged 2 to 10 with active or convalescent COVID-19.

The chain has TRBV19 and TRBJ1-2; D not resolved. CDR3 size: 15 residues. Per germline, CDR1 LNHDA and CDR2 SQIVND (reference sequence). V was pared by 5 bases and J by 4 bases, with 17 bases between. The CDR3 DNA reads as TGTGCCAGTAGTCCCCGCGTCGGGGTTTTCTATGGCTACACCTTC. Amino acids: CASSPRVGVFYGYTF.

This clone came up a few times. This sample includes further DNA sequences coding for the same CDR3. The chain uses TRBV7-2 and TRBJ2-1; maybe TRBD1 (5 bases). From germline, CDR1 is SGHTA and CDR2 FQGNSA. The V and J ends lost 5 bases and 4 bases respectively, with 12 bases between them. This CDR3 spans 14 amino acids. This chain's CDR3 is CASSPQGRYNEQFF. The CDR3, as DNA: TGTGCCAGCAGCCCTCAGGGTCGTTACAATGAGCAGTTCTTC.

The gene calls are TRBV6-4 and TRBJ1-1, with D uncertain. Germline V CDR1 and CDR2: MRHNA, SNTAGT. Between the trimmed V and J ends, which lost 6 bases and 0 bases, there was a span of 8 bases. The CDR3 runs 13 residues. CDR3 amino acids: CASSRFMNTEAFF. The CDR3 region has the DNA TGTGCCAGCAGCAGGTTCATGAACACTGAAGCTTTCTTT.

The table lists this clone with a few counts. The J gene is TRBJ2-1, the V gene TRBV2; 9 nucleotides line up with TRBD2. The germline V gene has CDR1 SNHLY and CDR2 FYNNEI. This CDR3 spans 14 amino acids. J lost 7 bases, V lost 8 bases, and 9 bases had no gene match. The CDR3: CASHWRGGGNEQFF. Here the CDR3 DNA reads TGTGCCAGCCACTGGCGGGGGGGTGGGAATGAGCAGTTCTTC.

This chain uses TRBV15 with TRBJ1-1; D is unclear. This CDR3 is built from 14 residues. Trimming shortened V by 0 bases and J by 6 bases, and 11 bases separated the two germline ends. CDR1 and CDR2 from the germline V gene are LNHNV and YYDKDF (reference sequence). CDR3 residues: CATSRDTRIAEAFF. The CDR3 DNA reads as TGTGCCACCAGCAGAGATACGAGGATCGCTGAAGCTTTCTTT.

This clone rates as medium-sized. The chain recombines TRBV4-1 with TRBJ1-4; TRBD1 matches at 7 bases. V dropped 4 bases and J dropped 8; count of bases not matched to a gene: 7. CDR1 and CDR2 from the germline V gene are MGHRA and YSYEKL. The CDR3 has 14 residues. In DNA form, the CDR3 reads TGCGCCAGCAGCCCCGGACAGGCGGAAGAAAAACTGTTTTTT. Translated, it gives CASSPGQAEEKLFF.

The chain uses TRBV5-1 and TRBJ1-2, with TRBD1 matching 9 bases. With V trimmed by 4 bases and J by 8 bases, 9 bases remained unmatched. Germline loops: CDR1 SGHRS, CDR2 YFSETQ. CDR3 length: 14 amino acids. The CDR3 sequence is CASSPPDRGRGYTF. CDR3 sequence (DNA): TGCGCCAGCAGCCCCCCGGACAGGGGAAGAGGCTACACCTTC.

The rearrangement uses TRBV7-2 and TRBJ2-1, with a tentative D call TRBD2 (6 bases). The CDR3 spans 16 residues. Germline loops: CDR1 SGHTA, CDR2 FQGNSA. Trimming pared 5 bases from V and 1 base from J, leaving 15 bases between. CDR3: CASSPQSSGSYNEQFF. CDR3 coding DNA: TGTGCCAGCAGCCCTCAAAGTAGCGGTTCCTACAATGAGCAGTTCTTC.

The chain is built from TRBV19 and TRBJ1-5; TRBD1 aligns across 8 bases. This CDR3 has 16 residues. V shed 2 bases, J shed 1 base, and the junction held 4 bases outside the gene matches. CDR1 LNHDA and CDR2 SQIVND come from the germline V gene (reference sequence). CDR3 DNA: TGTGCCAGTAGTATATCAGGGGGCGGGAGCAATCAGCCCCAGCATTTT. As protein: CASSISGGGSNQPQHF.

The chain couples TRBV4-1 to TRBJ1-4; 10 positions match TRBD1. CDR1 and CDR2 (germline): MGHRA, YSYEKL. The CDR3 has 17 amino acids. Unmatched junction bases numbered 10, after V lost 1 base and J lost 8 bases. CDR3 DNA sequence: TGCGCCAGCAGCCAAGTGGGGAGGGACAGGGGCGGAGAAAAACTGTTTTTT. Translated: CASSQVGRDRGGEKLFF.

The chain has TRBV28 and TRBJ2-7, with a possible D match to TRBD1 (6 bases). The V gene lost 10 bases and the J gene lost 10 bases, with 23 bases spanning the gap. Germline V lookup: CDR1 MDHEN, CDR2 SYDVKM. The CDR3 sequence is 13 residues long. The CDR3 bases are TGTGCCACCTTCAATGGACAGTCCCAACCACAGTACTTC. This codes for CATFNGQSQPQYF.

This chain links TRBV6-5 with TRBJ2-1; D might be TRBD1 (5 bases). In germline, CDR1 is MNHEY, CDR2 SVGAGI. V lost 0 bases to trimming and J lost 2 bases, with 8 bases between them. There are 15 residues in the CDR3. CDR3 sequence: CASSYSRTTYNEQFF. DNA of the CDR3: TGTGCCAGCAGTTACTCGAGGACAACCTACAATGAGCAGTTCTTC.

The rearrangement joins TRBV18 to TRBJ2-1, with a tentative D call TRBD1 (6 bases). This CDR3 contains 16 residues. Germline lookup yields CDR1 KGHSH and CDR2 LQKENI. V lost 6 bases to trimming and J lost 5 bases, with 20 bases between them. This CDR3 is CASSSLPRDNHNEQFF. In DNA form, the CDR3 reads TGTGCCAGCTCCTCATTACCCCGGGACAACCACAATGAGCAGTTCTTC. The full variable domain, its missing parts supplied by reference TRBV18 and TRBJ2-1, is NAGVMQNPRHLVRRRGQEARLRCSPMKGHSHVYWYRQLPEEGLKFMVYLQKENIIDESGMPKERFSAEFPKEGPSILRIQQVVRGDSAAYFCASSSLPRDNHNEQFFGPGTRLTVL.

The V and J genes are TRBV7-9 and TRBJ2-5, with 8 positions matching TRBD1. This CDR3 is 12 amino acids long. The germline V gene encodes CDR1 SEHNR and CDR2 FQNEAQ (reference sequence). V lost 8 bases and J lost 3; bases outside the gene matches: 2. DNA of the CDR3: TGTGCCAGCCAGGACAGGGAAGAGACCCAGTACTTC. This translates into CASQDREETQYF.

This chain connects TRBV2 to TRBJ1-1, with unresolved D. From germline, CDR1 is SNHLY and CDR2 FYNNEI. The CDR3 runs 11 residues. The V and J ends lost 9 bases and 7 bases respectively, with 12 bases between them. The CDR3 coding sequence is TGTGCCAGTGGGAGGGATCTTGAAGCTTTCTTT. It encodes CASGRDLEAFF.

In nucleotides, the CDR3 is TGTGCCAGTAGTATACTAGCGGGGGTATCAAACAATGAGCAGTTCTTC. Protein product: CASSILAGVSNNEQFF. This sequence joins TRBV19 and TRBJ2-1; 10 bases agree with TRBD2. The CDR3 totals 16 residues. J lost 5 bases, V lost 2 bases, and 6 bases had no gene match. Per the germline V gene, CDR1 is LNHDA and CDR2 is SQIVND (reference sequence).

The gene calls are TRBV3-1 (or the pseudogene TRBV3-2) and TRBJ2-1; no firm D call. Germline assignment: CDR1 LGHDT and CDR2 YNNKEL (reference sequence). V lost 2 bases and J 9 bases, leaving 11 bases between the germline ends. This CDR3 has 13 residues. The CDR3 protein is CASSQSPTPEQFF. The CDR3 DNA sequence: TGTGCCAGCAGCCAATCTCCTACCCCTGAGCAGTTCTTC.

By sample share, this clone is medium-sized (0.01 to 0.1%). The V and J genes are TRBV6-2 or TRBV6-3 and TRBJ1-2; 12 bases line up with TRBD1. The CDR3 is 14 residues long. V dropped 5 bases and J dropped 13; count of bases not matched to a gene: 11. Germline V gene lookup returns CDR1 MNHEY and CDR2 SVGEGT. CDR3 loop: CASSHRDRGPDPTF. The CDR3 region has the DNA TGTGCCAGCAGTCACCGGGACAGGGGGCCCGATCCCACCTTC.

The chain carries TRBV9 and TRBJ2-5; TRBD1 agrees at 7 bases. Trimming took 0 bases from V and 1 from J; bases not matched to a gene: 6. From germline, CDR1 is SGDLS and CDR2 YYNGEE. There are 16 residues in the CDR3. In DNA form, the CDR3 reads TGTGCCAGCAGCGTAGGGAGGACAGGACGCCAAGAGACCCAGTACTTC. Encoded protein: CASSVGRTGRQETQYF.

In its sample, this clone was seen a few times. The chain employs TRBV7-2 and TRBJ2-5; 10 bases align to TRBD2. The CDR3 is made up of 14 amino acids. CDR1 and CDR2 (germline): SGHTA, FQGNSA. The V gene end was trimmed by 6 bases and the J gene end by 1 base; junction bases not matched to a gene: 2. This chain's CDR3 is CASRTSGFQETQYF. DNA for the CDR3: TGTGCCAGCAGGACTAGCGGGTTCCAAGAGACCCAGTACTTC.